One and the same sample provided the 28 T cell receptor beta chains below, sequenced in a study of CD8 T cells in ankylosing spondylitis (dated by TCRdb to about 2017). Library preparation employed 5' RACE. The data were produced on an Illumina HiSeq 2500. Starting from the raw public reads, TCRdb applied fastp trimming at Q25, assembled clones with MiXCR and retained in-frame beta chains. Records with the same CDR3 protein are collapsed into one entry carrying the most frequent genes and DNA. For this sample there are 300,000 to 400,000 distinct CDR3 sequences; 20% appear just once. The ten top clones hold under 15% of the sample. Sequenced material: blood, either unsorted or a sorted T cell fraction (not recorded which). The receptors originated from a male donor with ankylosing spondylitis or in good health (not recorded which).

This clonotype showed up just a few times. The V gene is TRBV3-1, the J gene TRBJ1-6, with TRBD1 matching over 10 bases. The CDR3 runs to 14 residues. Germline V CDR1 and CDR2: LGHDT, YNNKEL (reference sequence). The junction had 0 bases not matched to a gene; V was cut back by 3 bases and J by 7 bases. CDR3 amino acids: CASSQTGGNSPLHF. Here the CDR3 DNA reads TGTGCCAGCAGCCAGACAGGGGGCAATTCACCCCTCCACTTT.

This clonotype has a count of ten or more. The chain recombines TRBV12-3 or TRBV12-4 with TRBJ2-5; no definite D call. CDR3 length: 12 residues. V was cut by 5 bases and J by 5 bases, with 9 bases left in between. CDR3 amino acids: CASSPQGETQYF. In DNA, the CDR3 is TGTGCCAGCAGTCCACAAGGGGAGACCCAGTACTTC.

The rearrangement uses TRBV29-1 and TRBJ1-2, with 10 bases lining up with TRBD1. The trim removed 7 bases at V and 8 bases at J, leaving 4 bases unmatched. The CDR3 has 11 residues. Germline CDR1 reads SQVTM; CDR2 reads ANQGSEA. Here the CDR3 DNA reads TGCAGCGCGGGGACAGGGGACGGCTACACCTTC. Amino acid sequence: CSAGTGDGYTF.

The CDR3 region has the DNA TGTGCCAGCAGCTCCCTCAGCGGGGGGCACCTTTCGGAGCAGTTCTTC. Translating gives CASSSLSGGHLSEQFF. The chain couples TRBV7-9 to TRBJ2-1, with TRBD2 matching over 9 bases. Unmatched junction bases numbered 14, after V lost 4 bases and J lost 10 bases. The germline gives CDR1 SEHNR, CDR2 FQNEAQ (reference sequence). The CDR3 spans 16 residues. Using reference TRBV7-9 and TRBJ2-1 for the parts outside the CDR3, the full variable domain is DTGVSQNPRHKITKRGQNVTFRCDPISEHNRLYWYRQTLGQGPEFLTYFQNEAQLEKSRLLSDRFSAERPKGSFSTLEIQRTEQGDSAMYLCASSSLSGGHLSEQFFGPGTRLTVL.

The chain employs TRBV20-1 and TRBJ1-2; D gene unclear. Per the germline V gene, CDR1 is DFQATT and CDR2 is SNEGSKA (reference sequence). There are 12 residues in the CDR3. The V gene lost 7 bases and the J gene lost 3 bases, with 12 bases spanning the gap. The CDR3 nucleotides are TGCAGTGTAAACCCCGCAGACTATGGCTACACCTTC. Amino acids: CSVNPADYGYTF.

This clonotype was detected many times. The chain couples TRBV27 to TRBJ2-7, with D possibly TRBD1 on 7 matching bases. The CDR3 has 14 amino acids. V was cut by 5 bases and J by 1 base, with 12 bases left in between. Germline V gives CDR1 MNHEY, CDR2 SMNVEV (reference sequence). The CDR3 region is CASSPRDSSYEQYF. The CDR3 region has the DNA TGTGCCAGCAGTCCGCGGGACAGTTCCTACGAGCAGTACTTC.

This sequence joins TRBV29-1 and TRBJ2-1; the match to TRBD2 covers 7 bases. In germline, CDR1 is SQVTM, CDR2 ANQGSEA. The CDR3 sequence is 12 residues long. The J segment lost 10 bases and the V segment lost 3 bases, leaving 6 bases of the junction unmatched. CDR3 DNA sequence: TGCAGCGTTGATGTTCGGGGGGTGGAGCAGTTCTTC. Translating gives CSVDVRGVEQFF.

The CDR3 region is CSAGSSTDTQYF. CDR3 nucleotides: TGCAGTGCTGGCTCTAGCACAGATACGCAGTATTTT. The V gene is TRBV20-1, the J gene TRBJ2-3; D unclear. Germline V gene data show CDR1 as DFQATT and CDR2 as SNEGSKA (reference sequence). The CDR3 runs 12 residues. Between the trimmed V and J ends, which lost 5 bases and 0 bases, there was a span of 6 bases.

This clonotype came up a few times. The V gene is TRBV12-3 or TRBV12-4, the J gene TRBJ1-4; 12 nucleotides line up with TRBD1. V trimming: 5 bases; J trimming: 8 bases; junction bases outside the gene matches: 6. The CDR3 runs 15 residues. For the CDR3, the DNA is TGTGCCAGCAGTCCGGGGACAGGGGGCGACGAAAAACTGTTTTTT. It yields the protein CASSPGTGGDEKLFF.

As regards this clonotype: Its ends do not fully match the called genes, so a read error is possible. The chain links TRBV2 to TRBJ1-1; D not resolved. This CDR3 spans 10 amino acids. Looked up from germline, CDR1 is SNHLY and CDR2 is FYNNEI. CDR3 amino acids: CAGRLTEAFF. For the CDR3, the DNA is TGTGCCGGCAGGCTCACTGAAGCTTTCTTT.

The chain uses TRBV5-6 and TRBJ2-7; D is possibly TRBD1 or TRBD2 (5 bases each). The V end was cut by 5 bases, the J end by 0 bases, with 12 bases between. The germline gives CDR1 SGHDT, CDR2 YYEEEE. This CDR3 is 14 amino acids long. CDR3 loop: CASRSRDDSYEQYF. Written as DNA, the CDR3 is TGTGCCAGCAGATCCCGGGACGACTCCTACGAGCAGTACTTC.

This chain connects TRBV7-3 to TRBJ2-1; D not resolved. Germline V lookup: CDR1 SGHTA, CDR2 FQGTGA. V lost 2 bases and J lost 7, with 9 bases in between. This CDR3 has 13 residues. The DNA for the CDR3 is TGTGCCAGCAGCTTACCTCCAGATAATGAGCAGTTCTTC. It is translated as CASSLPPDNEQFF.

The gene calls are TRBV7-2 and TRBJ2-7; TRBD2 agrees at 8 bases. V was pared by 4 bases and J by 4 bases, with 9 bases of the junction left unmatched. There are 15 residues in the CDR3. CDR1 is SGHTA and CDR2 is FQGNSA in the germline V gene. CDR3: CASSSSPPGGYEQYF. In nucleotides, the CDR3 is TGTGCCAGCAGCTCATCCCCCCCGGGAGGGTACGAGCAGTACTTC.

There are a few counts of this clonotype. The chain links TRBV12-3 or TRBV12-4 to TRBJ1-2, with 8 bases lining up with TRBD1. This CDR3 is built from 15 residues. Trimming cost V 3 bases and J 3 bases; bases outside gene matches: 6. The CDR3: CASSFNRGSDYGYTF. For the CDR3, the DNA is TGTGCCAGCAGTTTCAACAGGGGGTCCGACTATGGCTACACCTTC.

This clonotype was counted a few times. The chain carries TRBV11-2 and TRBJ2-1, with D unclear. Germline-derived CDR1 and CDR2 are SGHAT and FQNNGV. The ends were cut back, 5 bases at V and 7 bases at J, with 15 bases in the middle. The CDR3 runs 14 residues. CDR3 nucleotides: TGTGCCAGCAGCCACGTTAGGGATCGGAATGAGCAGTTCTTC. This translates into CASSHVRDRNEQFF.

Only a few counts were recorded for this clonotype. The genes are TRBV12-3 or TRBV12-4 and TRBJ2-1, with TRBD1 matching 7 bases. The CDR3 is 15 amino acids. V shed 6 bases and J 9 bases; nucleotides not matched to a gene: 14. The CDR3 loop is CASSDRARAYGEQFF. Here the CDR3 DNA reads TGTGCCAGCAGCGACAGGGCCCGTGCGTATGGTGAGCAGTTCTTC.

This clonotype was detected a few times. The chain uses TRBV10-3 and TRBJ2-5; 11 nucleotides align to TRBD2. In germline, CDR1 is ENHRY, CDR2 SYGVKD. The trim removed 1 base at V and 3 bases at J, leaving 7 bases unmatched. The CDR3 extends over 17 amino acids. CDR3 DNA sequence: TGTGCCATCAGTGAGTTTAGCGGGGGGGCCCAAGAAGAGACCCAGTACTTC. Residues: CAISEFSGGAQEETQYF.

The rearrangement uses TRBV28 and TRBJ2-2, with D possibly matching TRBD2 (7 bases). Trimming cost V 2 bases and J 6 bases, with 10 bases left between them. Germline V gives CDR1 MDHEN, CDR2 SYDVKM. The CDR3 loop spans 14 amino acids. The CDR3 region is CASSLGGAAGELFF. CDR3 in DNA: TGTGCCAGCAGTTTAGGGGGGGCGGCCGGGGAGCTGTTTTTT. The complete variable domain, with remaining parts taken from reference TRBV28 and TRBJ2-2, reads DVKVTQSSRYLVKRTGEKVFLECVQDMDHENMFWYRQDPGLGLRLIYFSYDVKMKEKGDIPEGYSVSREKKERFSLILESASTNQTSMYLCASSLGGAAGELFFGEGSRLTVL.

The gene calls are TRBV29-1 and TRBJ2-2, with D perhaps matching TRBD1 (5 bases). Between the trimmed V and J ends, which lost 3 bases and 2 bases, there was a span of 13 bases. This CDR3 spans 15 amino acids. Germline lookup yields CDR1 SQVTM and CDR2 ANQGSEA. The CDR3 DNA reads as TGCAGCGTTGAGGGCAGGGCAACCAACACCGGGGAGCTGTTTTTT. It encodes CSVEGRATNTGELFF.

The chain combines TRBV4-2 with TRBJ2-2; 9 nucleotides align to TRBD1. The CDR3 has 15 residues. Germline V gene data show CDR1 as LGHNA and CDR2 as YNFKEQ. Trimming removed 1 base from V and 3 bases from J; junction bases left unmatched: 0. The CDR3 sequence: CASSQGTGDTGELFF. For the CDR3, the DNA is TGTGCCAGCAGCCAAGGGACAGGGGACACCGGGGAGCTGTTTTTT.

The chain employs TRBV4-2 and TRBJ2-5; D perhaps matches TRBD2 (7 bases). V was cut by 2 bases and J by 5 bases, with 21 bases left in between. This CDR3 comprises 17 residues. Germline V gene sequence: CDR1 LGHNA, CDR2 YNFKEQ. As DNA, the CDR3 is TGTGCCAGCAGCCAAAGCAATGGGGGGGCCGGCGGGGAGACCCAGTACTTC. Translating gives CASSQSNGGAGGETQYF.

Worth noting for this clonotype: At one of its ends the junction is not consistent with the germline gene, which may arise from a read error. The rearrangement links TRBV7-8 to TRBJ2-2, with TRBD2 matching 7 bases. CDR3 size: 15 residues. Germline V gene sequence: CDR1 SGHVS, CDR2 FQNEAQ. For the CDR3, the DNA is TGTGCCAGCCCCCCATTGGGAGGGAACGCCGGGGAGCTGTTTTTT. Translated: CASPPLGGNAGELFF.

The table lists this clonotype with many counts. CDR3 bases: TGCGCCAGCAGCAGGGACAGCACCGGGGAGCTGTTTTTT. This encodes CASSRDSTGELFF. The V and J genes are TRBV5-1 and TRBJ2-2; TRBD1 aligns across 7 bases. CDR3 length: 13 residues. V dropped 4 bases and J dropped 4; count of bases not matched to a gene: 1. Germline CDR1 is SGHRS and CDR2 is YFSETQ. Variable domain in full (rest from reference TRBV5-1 and TRBJ2-2): KAGVTQTPRYLIKTRGQQVTLSCSPISGHRSVSWYQQTPGQGLQFLFEYFSETQRNKGNFPGRFSGRQFSNSRSEMNVSTLELGDSALYLCASSRDSTGELFFGEGSRLTVL.

CDR3 amino acids: CASSPHMDTYEQYF. CDR3 nucleotide sequence: TGCGCCAGCAGCCCTCATATGGACACCTACGAGCAGTACTTC. This rearrangement joins TRBV4-1 to TRBJ2-7; possible D gene TRBD1, 5 bases. The CDR3 is made up of 14 amino acids. The germline V gene has CDR1 MGHRA and CDR2 YSYEKL. The ends were cut back, 4 bases at V and 2 bases at J, with 12 bases in the middle.

V is TRBV12-3 or TRBV12-4 and J is TRBJ2-5, with TRBD2 matching 11 bases. With 10 bases clipped from V and 0 bases from J, the junction kept 16 bases outside the gene matches. CDR3 size: 18 residues. For the CDR3, the DNA is TGTGCCATCTGCTTGGTACTAGCGGGGGAGCTGTACCAAGAGACCCAGTACTTC. This encodes CAICLVLAGELYQETQYF.

This clonotype was counted ten times or more. The chain employs TRBV5-6 and TRBJ2-2, with D perhaps matching TRBD1 or TRBD2 (5 bases each). V was clipped by 0 bases and J by 6 bases, with 6 bases between them. The CDR3 extends over 13 amino acids. Germline CDR1 is SGHDT and CDR2 is YYEEEE. CDR3 sequence (DNA): TGTGCCAGCAGCTTGGGAGGGGCCGGGGAGCTGTTTTTT. Translated, it gives CASSLGGAGELFF.

The chain links TRBV7-9 to TRBJ2-1, with TRBD1 identical over 7 bases. The junction had 14 bases not matched to a gene; V was cut back by 5 bases and J by 4 bases. There are 17 residues in the CDR3. The V gene's germline CDR1 is SEHNR and CDR2 FQNEAQ (reference sequence). The CDR3 nucleotides read TGTGCCAGCAGCCCAAAGGGGCCGGGACAGCTTTACAATGAGCAGTTCTTC. Translated: CASSPKGPGQLYNEQFF.

The rearrangement joins TRBV20-1 to TRBJ2-1, with a weak D call TRBD2 (5 bases). Looked up from germline, CDR1 is DFQATT and CDR2 is SNEGSKA (reference sequence). The CDR3 runs 11 residues. V was cut by 1 base and J by 7 bases, with 5 bases left in between. CDR3 sequence reads: CSARGRNEQFF. The CDR3 DNA is TGCAGTGCTAGAGGGAGGAATGAGCAGTTCTTC.